This T cell receptor beta chain came from a study of CD8 T cells in ankylosing spondylitis. Study-wide points: Several highly homologous variants made up a TCR beta motif, and this motif appeared characteristic of ankylosing spondylitis blood. From matched ankylosing spondylitis synovial fluid, disease-linked clones were reportedly recovered at significantly enriched levels.

TCRdb fed the 5' RACE reads into MiXCR, producing one record per CDR3 protein. This repertoire shows 350,000 to 550,000 distinct CDR3 sequences, roughly 27% found once; its top ten account for about 0.92%. V lost 1 base to trimming and J lost 0 bases, with 7 bases between them. The germline CDR1 and CDR2 sequences are DFQATT and SNEGSKA (reference sequence). This CDR3 comprises 14 residues. The table lists this clonotype with a few counts. No antigen is known for it. The sample consisted of blood, either unsorted or a sorted T cell fraction (not recorded which). The receptor comes from a male donor with ankylosing spondylitis. This chain connects TRBV20-1 to TRBJ2-1; D is unresolved. The CDR3 nucleotides read TGCAGTGCTAGAGTGGCGGCCTCCTACAATGAGCAGTTCTTC. Protein: CSARVAASYNEQFF.